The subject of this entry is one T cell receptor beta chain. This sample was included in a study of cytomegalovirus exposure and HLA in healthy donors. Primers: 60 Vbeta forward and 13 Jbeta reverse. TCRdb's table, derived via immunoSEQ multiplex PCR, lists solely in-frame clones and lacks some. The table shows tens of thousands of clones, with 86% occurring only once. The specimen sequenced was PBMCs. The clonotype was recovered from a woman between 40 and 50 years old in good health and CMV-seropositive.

The CDR3 nucleotides read TGTGCCAGCAGCTTATCTGCAGACAATCAGCCCCAGCATTTT. This sequence encodes CASSLSADNQPQHF. J is TRBJ1-5 and V is TRBV7-9; D gene uncertain. Germline CDR1 and CDR2: SEHNR and FQNEAQ (reference sequence). The CDR3 length is 14 residues. V lost 2 bases and J lost 3, with 8 bases in between.